This T cell receptor (beta chain) stems from a study of shared clonotypes between healthy human individuals. CD45RO-negative, CCR7-positively selected cells formed the naive CD8 fraction, excluding terminally differentiated effector memory CD45RA+ cells. The germline V gene has CDR1 LNHDA and CDR2 SQIVND (reference sequence). CDR3 size: 15 residues. With 3 bases removed from V and 4 bases from J, the gap between germline ends came to 16 bases. For this clone: The target antigen is unknown.

TCRdb's copy holds only in-frame clones and misses some; the assay was immunoSEQ multiplex PCR. The table has 650,000 to 800,000 clones, around 90% seen once. Whole-study findings and limits: Blood alone was sampled, and tissue repertoires likely differ.

J is TRBJ2-7 and V is TRBV19, with D possibly being TRBD2 (5 bases). This TCR came from a man aged 25-45 years in good health. The sample was naive CD8+ T cells sorted from blood. As DNA, the CDR3 is TGTGCCAGTAGTATTGGTGGGAGTGGGTATTACGAGCAGTACTTC. Translated, it gives CASSIGGSGYYEQYF.